The rows below give T cell receptor beta chains drawn from one sample of a study of blood T cell repertoires in COVID-19. TCRdb's table, derived via immunoSEQ multiplex PCR, lists solely in-frame clones and lacks some. The sample contains around 190,000 clones, about nine tenths of which appear only once. The specimen was PBMCs or T cells enriched from blood (not recorded which). These receptor sequences come from a woman aged 18-29 years who had recovered from COVID-19. CDR3s leave out the opening cysteine and the closing phenylalanine or tryptophan. For some rows the clone size is stated as once, few or many, or as a class when expanded; others skip it.

V	length	size	CDR3
TRBV19	13	-	ASSSQETVPGSAF
TRBV10-1	11	-	ASSVTGGNIQY
TRBV4-1	19	-	ASSQMAGTSGFYATSNEQF
TRBV20-1	9	-	SATTGYEQY
TRBV5-4	12	many	ASSVQGWEEKLF
TRBV6-2/TRBV6-3	11	-	ASSQTAVDTQY
TRBV3-1/TRBV3-2	17	-	ASSQEREIWTSGSGEQY
TRBV19	15	-	ASTPRGGDRNTGELF
TRBV5-6	13	-	ASSRVGREEDTQY
TRBV9	13	-	ASSVGTRVNSPLH
TRBV30	13	-	AWTQGGGVTDTQY
TRBV9	14	once	ASSLGSRTTIEKLF
TRBV19	11	-	ASMEIRSREAF
TRBV7-9	12	-	ASSPSGGDTPLH
TRBV10-3	13	-	AISDGAAGIYEQY
TRBV18	14	few	ASSPPISGDGGELF
TRBV5-4	12	-	ASSLNRGDYEQY
TRBV29-1	9	-	SVDRDTEAF
TRBV5-1	11	-	ASSLDLGEGYT
TRBV5-1	11	-	ASSADRGGGYT
TRBV6-1	14	-	ASSDDLRTDEETQY
TRBV5-4	10	few	ASSSGHYEQY
TRBV5-1	13	-	ASSSREGGNTEAF
TRBV11-2	13	-	ASSLGLATQETQY
TRBV2	13	-	ASSAGTSGLNEQF
TRBV5-1	13	-	ASSFSSSGGTEQF
TRBV19	12	-	ASSIPAQNQPQH
TRBV30	12	-	AWKPGQGVTEAF
TRBV7-6	13	-	ASSLQGAGLGEQF
TRBV6-2/TRBV6-3	12	-	ASSSGQHNSPLH
TRBV3-1/TRBV3-2	12	-	ASSQEWTGGEQY
TRBV2	13	-	ASSVASGTGNTIY
TRBV21-1	11	-	ASTNDRNTEAF
TRBV9	11	-	ASSVPGGTEAF
TRBV27	12	-	ASSSPPGQNEAF
TRBV20-1	7	-	SASQGYT
TRBV3-1/TRBV3-2	10	once	ASSQGQGEAF
TRBV5-1	12	-	ASSLGTAGETQY
TRBV25-1	14	-	ASIGRGKGLNTEAF
TRBV20-1	11	few	SASSGLGNEQY